This T cell receptor beta chain was observed in a study of blood T cell repertoires in COVID-19. On the study more broadly: The origin of the acute and convalescent COVID-19 samples was the United States, Italy and Spain. Nucleic acid was either cDNA or gDNA, and it came from T cells, B-cell-depleted T cells, or PBMCs.

Assay used: immunoSEQ multiplex PCR; TCRdb lists only in-frame clones, some missing. The data contain about 160,000 clones, roughly 80% of them seen just once; the ten biggest clones take up around 2.7%. This clone has ten or more counts. Sequenced: peripheral blood. The sequence was collected from a man between 65 and 80 years old with acute or convalescent COVID-19.

The CDR3 loop reads CASTREGQWGEKLFF. CDR3 sequence (DNA): TGTGCCAGCACCCGAGAGGGGCAGTGGGGTGAAAAACTGTTTTTT. The J gene is TRBJ1-4, the V gene TRBV3-1 (or the pseudogene TRBV3-2), with a tentative D call TRBD1 (5 bases). The germline V gene encodes CDR1 LGHDT and CDR2 YNNKEL (reference sequence). This CDR3 contains 15 residues. V was clipped by 7 bases and J by 7 bases, with 19 bases between them.